A selection of T cell receptor beta chains follows, all from one sample in a study of blood T cell repertoires in COVID-19. Measured with immunoSEQ multiplex PCR; TCRdb has only the in-frame clones, and not every one. The table shows around 220,000 clones, with around 85% occurring only once. Sequencing input: peripheral blood. All receptors derive from a woman aged 35 to 49 with active or convalescent COVID-19. The CDR3 runs from the conserved cysteine through the conserved F or W. A D gene is named only where the DNA matches it firmly. Clone size is given for some rows only: seen once, a few or many times, or a class if the clone is expanded.

j_call clone_size v_call d_call cdr3_nt cdr3_aa
TRBJ1-2 . TRBV6-5 TRBD1 TGTGCCAGCCGAGGGTATGGGACAGCTAACTATGGCTACACCTTC CASRGYGTANYGYTF
TRBJ2-2 . TRBV7-6 . TGTGCCAGTCTCGGGGAAACCGGGGAGCTGTTTTTT CASLGETGELFF
TRBJ1-3 . TRBV28 . TGTGCCAGCAGTTTCCACAGTGGGAGCTCTGGAAACACCATATATTTT CASSFHSGSSGNTIYF
TRBJ1-2 . TRBV27 . TGTGCCAGCAGTCCGGGATTTGGGAACGGCTACACCTTC CASSPGFGNGYTF
TRBJ2-1 . TRBV6-1 TRBD2 TGTGCCAGCAGTGAAGCGAGGACTAGCGGGGGGGCGAGGTACAATGAGCAGTTCTTC CASSEARTSGGARYNEQFF
TRBJ1-1 . TRBV4-2 . TGTGCCAGCAGCCAAACCATCAGGGTTAACACTGAAGCTTTCTTT CASSQTIRVNTEAFF
TRBJ1-2 . TRBV18 TRBD1 TGTGCCAGCTCACCCTCGGGACAGCTCTATGGCTACACCTTC CASSPSGQLYGYTF
TRBJ2-3 . TRBV5-4 TRBD2 TGTGCCAGCAGCTTGGGTAGCGGGGGCACAGATACGCAGTATTTT CASSLGSGGTDTQYF
TRBJ2-5 . TRBV9 . TGTGCCAGCAGCCCGGACTGGACGGTTCAAGAGACCCAGTACTTC CASSPDWTVQETQYF
TRBJ2-7 . TRBV6-5 . TGTGCCAGCAGTTCTCCTGGTAGCTCCTACGAGCAGTACTTC CASSSPGSSYEQYF
TRBJ1-2 . TRBV7-9 TRBD1 TGTGCCAGCAGCTTAGGCTCGGGGGGACAGGGGGACTATGGCTACACCTTC CASSLGSGGQGDYGYTF
TRBJ1-5 . TRBV18 TRBD1 TGTGCCAGCTCACCACCGGGTAGGGGGCCGGATCAGCCCCAGCATTTT CASSPPGRGPDQPQHF
TRBJ2-1 . TRBV3-1/TRBV3-2 TRBD2 TGTGCCAGCAGCCAAGTGGGGGGGGCCTACAATGAGCAGTTCTTC CASSQVGGAYNEQFF
TRBJ2-7 few TRBV10-3 . TGTGCCATCAGTGAGAGGTCGGGACTGAACTACGAGCAGTACTTC CAISERSGLNYEQYF
TRBJ1-2 . TRBV19 . TGTGCCAGTAGTATAGCGAGGAACTTCTATGGCTACACCTTC CASSIARNFYGYTF
TRBJ2-2 . TRBV11-2 TRBD1 TGTGCCAGCAGCCTCAGGGGGCAATCGAACACCGGGGAGCTGTTTTTT CASSLRGQSNTGELFF
TRBJ1-1 . TRBV6-1 TRBD1 TGTGCCAGCAGTGAATTCGCAAGGGGGCTGCGATTGATGAACACTGAAGCTTTCTTT CASSEFARGLRLMNTEAFF
TRBJ2-6 . TRBV4-1 . TGCGCCAGCAGCCACCCGGGAGTGGCCAACGTCCTGACTTTC CASSHPGVANVLTF
TRBJ2-1 . TRBV9 TRBD2 TGTGCCAGCAGCCTAAGGACTAGCGGGAGTAATGAGCAGTTCTTC CASSLRTSGSNEQFF
TRBJ1-1 . TRBV3-1/TRBV3-2 . TGTGCCAGCAGATCAACAGAGAACACTGAAGCTTTCTTT CASRSTENTEAFF
TRBJ1-2 . TRBV3-1/TRBV3-2 TRBD1 TGTGCCAGCAGCCAAGTGTCGGAGACAGGGTTTAACTATGGCTACACCTTC CASSQVSETGFNYGYTF
TRBJ2-7 . TRBV5-4 . TGTGCCACGCTCGGGATTTCCTACGAGCAGTACTTC CATLGISYEQYF
TRBJ2-3 once TRBV30 TRBD2 TGTGCCTGGAGTTCTAGCGGGGGGGCAGATACGCAGTATTTT CAWSSSGGADTQYF
TRBJ2-3 . TRBV5-4 . TGTGCCAGCAGCTTGGGGGACTCCGGGGTCACAGATACGCAGTATTTT CASSLGDSGVTDTQYF
TRBJ2-5 . TRBV5-1 TRBD2 TGCGCCAGCAGCTTCCGTCGGGGGGGCCTCGAGACCCAGTACTTC CASSFRRGGLETQYF
TRBJ1-3 . TRBV14 TRBD1 TGTGCCAGCAGCCCCAGGGGGGCCGGTGGAAACACCATATATTTT CASSPRGAGGNTIYF
TRBJ1-2 . TRBV7-9 . TGTGCCAGCAGCCCGGGTGGCTATGGCTACACCTTC CASSPGGYGYTF
TRBJ1-6 . TRBV14 . TGTGCCAGCAGCCCCGTACGCGCCGCAAATTCACCCCTCCACTTT CASSPVRAANSPLHF
TRBJ1-1 few TRBV6-1 . TGTGCCAGCAGTTGGATGGGGGGCACTGAAGCTTTCTTT CASSWMGGTEAFF
TRBJ1-2 . TRBV5-1 . TGCGCCAGCAGCTTGGACTACCTTGAATCAAACTATGGCTACACCTTC CASSLDYLESNYGYTF
TRBJ2-4 . TRBV3-1/TRBV3-2 . TGTGCCAGCAGCCAAGACCGACTAGCCAAAAACATTCAGTACTTC CASSQDRLAKNIQYF
TRBJ1-1 . TRBV6-5 TRBD1 TGTGCCAGCAGGGTGACAGGGGAAAACACTGAAGCTTTCTTT CASRVTGENTEAFF
TRBJ2-7 . TRBV28 . TGTGCCAGCAGTTTTGAGGACTACGAGCAGTACTTC CASSFEDYEQYF
TRBJ1-3 . TRBV19 TRBD1 TGTGCCACCACGGGACAGTTCCAGTCTGGAAACACCATATATTTT CATTGQFQSGNTIYF
TRBJ1-2 . TRBV5-1 . TGCGCCAGCAGCTTGGGGCTCAACTATGGCTACACCTTC CASSLGLNYGYTF
TRBJ2-1 . TRBV4-1 . TGCGCCAGCAGCCAAGGATCACGGGGGTCGAGCTACAATGAGCAGTTCTTC CASSQGSRGSSYNEQFF
TRBJ2-1 . TRBV6-5 . TGTGCCAGCAAACTGGACAGCTACAATGAGCAGTTCTTC CASKLDSYNEQFF
TRBJ1-1 . TRBV19 . TGTGCCAGTAGTATAGCGGAGGGAGCGAACACTGAAGCTTTCTTT CASSIAEGANTEAFF
TRBJ1-2 . TRBV7-2 . TGTGCCAGCAGCTTATTGGGGGCCTATGGCTACACCTTC CASSLLGAYGYTF
TRBJ1-1 . TRBV29-1 . TGCAGCGGCGGGAGAAACACTGAAGCTTTCTTT CSGGRNTEAFF